The clone carrying this T cell receptor (beta chain) was observed at least ten times. The data stem from a study of CD8+CD57+ T cells in acquired aplastic anemia. About the research overall: The average for DNA from sorted CD4+ and CD8+ cells was 3.2 ug.

According to the study, genomic DNA was the template for TCR beta VDJ and CDR3 profiling. MiXCR was run by TCRdb on the reads, yielding one entry per CDR3 protein. The data contain approximately 170,000 distinct CDR3 sequences, 40% to 55% of them seen just once; the ten biggest clones take up 3.2%. Selection for sequencing was limited to patients who had shown CD8+CD57+ cell expansion by flow cytometry. No therapy had been given to the patients at the time of blood sampling. Sequencing was performed on sorted CD4+, CD8+, or CD8+CD57+ T cells (not recorded which) from PBMCs. The source of this sequence is a human donor with aplastic anemia.

The CDR3 DNA sequence: TGTGCCAGCAGTTACTCAGGCTCTGGGGCCAACGTCCTGACTTTC. This sequence encodes CASSYSGSGANVLTF. The J gene is TRBJ2-6, the V gene TRBV6-2 or TRBV6-3; D is unresolved. The CDR3 totals 15 residues. Looked up from germline, CDR1 is MNHEY and CDR2 is SVGEGT. V lost 0 bases, J lost 0 bases, and 3 bases lay in between.